Below are 2 T cell receptor beta chains sequenced from a single sample in a study of glioma-infiltrating T cells. Amplification of TCR alpha and beta CDR3 regions from RNA used iRepertoire nested multiplex PCR. Each CDR3 protein is one row after TCRdb ran MiXCR on the multiplex PCR reads. The sample carries some 17,000 distinct CDR3 sequences, roughly 64% recorded once. Sample: glioma tissue, nonneoplastic brain tissue, or PBMCs (not recorded which). Receptors were obtained from a human donor with low-grade glioma or glioblastoma, undergoing nonglioma brain surgery, or in good health (not recorded which).

The chain links TRBV7-9 to TRBJ1-1; unclear D gene. V dropped 7 bases and J dropped 2 bases, with 14 bases sitting between them. This CDR3 has 14 residues. Per germline, CDR1 SEHNR and CDR2 FQNEAQ (reference sequence). CDR3 amino acids: CASNSRRGNTEAFF. Written as DNA, the CDR3 is TGTGCCAGCAACTCCAGACGAGGTAACACTGAAGCTTTCTTT.

For this clonotype: A much larger clone differs from this one at a single base, so this may be a read error. The CDR3 DNA follows: TGCAGTGCAGATCCGGGACTAGCGAAGGCAGCAGATACGCAGTATTTT. It yields the protein CSADPGLAKAADTQYF. This chain connects TRBV20-1 to TRBJ2-3, with TRBD2 matching 10 bases. V lost 6 bases and J lost 4; bases outside the gene matches: 13. The CDR3 is 16 residues long. In germline, CDR1 is DFQATT, CDR2 SNEGSKA (reference sequence).